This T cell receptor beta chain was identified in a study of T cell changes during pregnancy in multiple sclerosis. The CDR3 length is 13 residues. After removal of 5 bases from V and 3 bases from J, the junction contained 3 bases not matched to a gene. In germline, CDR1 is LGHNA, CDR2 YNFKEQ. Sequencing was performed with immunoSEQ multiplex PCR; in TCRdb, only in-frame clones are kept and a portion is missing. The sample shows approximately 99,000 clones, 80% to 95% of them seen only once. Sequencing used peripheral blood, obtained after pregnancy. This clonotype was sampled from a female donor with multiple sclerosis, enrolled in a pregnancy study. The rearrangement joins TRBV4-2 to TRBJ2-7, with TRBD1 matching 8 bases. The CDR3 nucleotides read TGTGCCAGCAGCACCGGGACAGGCTACGAGCAGTACTTC. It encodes CASSTGTGYEQYF.